One and the same sample provided the 17 T cell receptor beta chains below, sequenced in a study of patients and donors after allogeneic stem cell transplantation. One entry per CDR3 protein, called by TCRdb with MiXCR from the RT-PCR reads. The data show some 960,000 distinct CDR3 sequences, approximately 19% seen once. Sequences were obtained from blood, either unsorted or a sorted T cell fraction (not recorded which). All receptors derive from a human donor who was either an allogeneic HSCT recipient or a stem cell or donor lymphocyte infusion donor (not recorded which). It is not recorded whose cells these are; they may come from a transplant donor.

The V gene is TRBV18, the J gene TRBJ1-4; D is perhaps TRBD1 (6 bases). The CDR3 consists of 13 residues. In germline, CDR1 is KGHSH, CDR2 LQKENI. Trimming shortened V by 3 bases and J by 7 bases, and 9 bases separated the two germline ends. The CDR3 coding sequence is TGTGCCAGCTCACCGTCAGGGGTTGAAAAACTGTTTTTT. It yields the protein CASSPSGVEKLFF. Drawing the rest from reference TRBV18 and TRBJ1-4, the complete variable domain is NAGVMQNPRHLVRRRGQEARLRCSPMKGHSHVYWYRQLPEEGLKFMVYLQKENIIDESGMPKERFSAEFPKEGPSILRIQQVVRGDSAAYFCASSPSGVEKLFFGSGTQLSVL.

The genes are TRBV12-3 or TRBV12-4 and TRBJ1-1, with D maybe TRBD1 (6 bases). V lost 6 bases and J 6 bases, leaving 14 bases between the germline ends. The CDR3 covers 13 residues. This chain's CDR3 is CASRPPGDAEAFF. CDR3 in DNA: TGTGCCAGCAGACCTCCAGGGGACGCTGAAGCTTTCTTT.

The V gene is TRBV12-3 or TRBV12-4, the J gene TRBJ2-1; D not resolved. The CDR3 totals 14 residues. Trimming left V 6 bases short and J 1 base short, with 10 bases between. This CDR3 reads CASRGMRSYNEQFF. The CDR3 DNA reads as TGTGCCAGCAGGGGGATGCGGTCCTACAATGAGCAGTTCTTC.

This clonotype was seen more than once but under ten times. V usage is TRBV4-1 and J usage is TRBJ2-1, with 10 bases fitting TRBD2. Per the germline V gene, CDR1 is MGHRA and CDR2 is YSYEKL. This CDR3 region has 19 residues. Trimming took 0 bases from V and 7 from J; bases not matched to a gene: 15. CDR3 coding DNA: TGCGCCAGCAGCCAAGATTGGACTAGCGGAAACCTTAACGGGAATGAGCAGTTCTTC. It yields the protein CASSQDWTSGNLNGNEQFF.

A few counts support this clonotype. The chain is built from TRBV4-3 and TRBJ1-5, with a weak D call TRBD1 (5 bases). V was shortened by 0 bases and J by 7 bases, with 13 bases between the two germline ends. The CDR3 is made up of 15 amino acids. CDR1 LGHNA and CDR2 YSLEER come from the germline V gene. The CDR3 protein is CASSQEMRGSQPQHF. In DNA, the CDR3 is TGCGCCAGCAGCCAAGAGATGAGGGGATCACAGCCCCAGCATTTT.

The table lists this clonotype with a few counts. This chain connects TRBV4-2 to TRBJ1-6; 7 nucleotides align to TRBD1. The CDR3 length is 14 residues. CDR1 is LGHNA and CDR2 is YNFKEQ in the germline V gene. Trimming at V came to 2 bases and at J to 10 bases, leaving 5 bases not matched to a gene. The CDR3 nucleotides are TGTGCCAGCAGCCAACGACAGGGTCGGTCACCCCTCCACTTT. Translating it yields CASSQRQGRSPLHF.

V is TRBV6-1 and J is TRBJ2-1; D might be TRBD1 or TRBD2, each matching 5 bases. The CDR3 length is 16 residues. V dropped 4 bases and J dropped 4 bases, with 17 bases sitting between them. CDR1 is MNHNS and CDR2 is SASEGT in the germline V gene. The CDR3 reads CASSAGTGPTYNEQFF. The CDR3 nucleotides read TGTGCCAGCAGTGCCGGGACCGGGCCAACTTACAATGAGCAGTTCTTC.

This clonotype appeared a few times. The chain employs TRBV12-3 or TRBV12-4 and TRBJ2-1, with 10 bases that match TRBD2. This CDR3 spans 13 amino acids. Trimming at V came to 9 bases and at J to 5 bases, leaving 4 bases not matched to a gene. CDR3 nucleotide sequence: TGTGCCAGTGAGCGGGGGGGCAACAATGAGCAGTTCTTC. Translated, it gives CASERGGNNEQFF.

The rearrangement links TRBV13 to TRBJ2-6; maybe TRBD1 (5 bases). Trimming shortened V by 8 bases and J by 0 bases, and 14 bases separated the two germline ends. This CDR3 is built from 16 residues. The germline V gene has CDR1 PRHDT and CDR2 FYEKMQ (reference sequence). CDR3 amino acids: CASRQGRSSGANVLTF. Written as DNA, the CDR3 is TGTGCCAGCCGTCAGGGCCGGAGCTCTGGGGCCAACGTCCTGACTTTC.

The chain recombines TRBV2 with TRBJ2-1; TRBD1 aligns across 8 bases. The CDR3 is made up of 15 amino acids. The V gene's germline CDR1 is SNHLY and CDR2 FYNNEI. After removal of 4 bases from V and 8 bases from J, the junction contained 10 bases not matched to a gene. The CDR3 spells CASSGQHRGSDEQFF. The CDR3 nucleotides are TGTGCCAGCAGTGGTCAGCACAGGGGGTCAGATGAGCAGTTCTTC.

This clonotype was seen more than once but under ten times. The chain employs TRBV18 and TRBJ1-1; D not certain. There are 14 residues in the CDR3. Germline-derived CDR1 and CDR2 are KGHSH and LQKENI. V was pared by 6 bases and J by 5 bases, with 16 bases between. For the CDR3, the DNA is TGTGCCAGCTCTCCGTGGGCGGGCAATACTGAAGCTTTCTTT. This gives the protein CASSPWAGNTEAFF.

This chain links TRBV7-6 with TRBJ2-1, with a weak D call TRBD2 (5 bases). Germline V gives CDR1 SGHVS, CDR2 FNYEAQ. CDR3 length: 15 amino acids. Trimming left V 1 base short and J 5 bases short, with 12 bases between. CDR3 amino acids: CASSLVSGVNNEQFF. CDR3 coding DNA: TGTGCCAGCAGCTTAGTCTCCGGGGTTAACAATGAGCAGTTCTTC.

The V and J genes are TRBV6-5 and TRBJ2-2, with 11 bases aligning to TRBD2. Trimming cost V 3 bases and J 1 base; bases outside gene matches: 7. Germline V gene lookup returns CDR1 MNHEY and CDR2 SVGAGI. This CDR3 comprises 18 residues. CDR3 protein: CASSYPPLAGGNTGELFF. The CDR3 DNA reads TGTGCCAGCAGTTATCCTCCTCTAGCGGGGGGGAACACCGGGGAGCTGTTTTTT.

This clonotype is medium-sized in the sample. The chain combines TRBV6-5 with TRBJ1-6; 7 bases are a match to TRBD1. J lost 6 bases, V lost 0 bases, and 5 bases had no gene match. CDR3 length: 16 residues. The germline CDR1 and CDR2 sequences are MNHEY and SVGAGI. In DNA form, the CDR3 reads TGTGCCAGCAGTTACTCACCAGGGGGGCTTAATTCACCCCTCCACTTT. This encodes CASSYSPGGLNSPLHF.

The chain uses TRBV10-2 and TRBJ2-2, with TRBD2 matching 11 bases. Germline V gene lookup returns CDR1 WSHSY and CDR2 SAAADI. This CDR3 is built from 17 residues. V was clipped by 5 bases and J by 1 base; unmatched bases: 6. Here the CDR3 reads CASSLLAGALNTGELFF. CDR3 DNA: TGCGCCAGCAGTTTACTAGCGGGGGCTCTGAACACCGGGGAGCTGTTTTTT.

For this clonotype: The junction does not match germline at one end; this may be a read error. As DNA, the CDR3 is TGTGCCACCCAACGGGCTAGCGGGAGGGTGGGAGAGACCCAGCACTTC. Protein product: CATQRASGRVGETQHF. The chain uses TRBV6-1 and TRBJ2-5, with 12 bases fitting TRBD2. CDR3 size: 16 residues. Looked up from germline, CDR1 is MNHNS and CDR2 is SASEGT.

This chain uses TRBV9 with TRBJ2-3; D ambiguous. Germline V CDR1 and CDR2: SGDLS, YYNGEE. The germline V and J ends were trimmed by 0 bases and 4 bases, with 9 bases remaining between them. The CDR3 is 14 residues long. CDR3 sequence (DNA): TGTGCCAGCAGCGTAGTTAGCAAACCAGATACGCAGTATTTT. It specifies CASSVVSKPDTQYF.